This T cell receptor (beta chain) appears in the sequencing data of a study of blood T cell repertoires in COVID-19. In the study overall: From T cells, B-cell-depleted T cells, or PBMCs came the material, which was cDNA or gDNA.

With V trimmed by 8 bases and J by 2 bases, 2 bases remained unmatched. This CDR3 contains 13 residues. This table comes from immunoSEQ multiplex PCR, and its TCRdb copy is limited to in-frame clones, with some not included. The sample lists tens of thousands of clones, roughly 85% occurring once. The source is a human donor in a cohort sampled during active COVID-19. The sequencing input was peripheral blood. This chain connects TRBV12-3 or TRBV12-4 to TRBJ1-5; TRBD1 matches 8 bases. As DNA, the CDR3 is TGTGCCAGCGCGACAGGGGGCAATCAGCCCCAGCATTTT. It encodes CASATGGNQPQHF.